The source of this T cell receptor beta chain is a study of blood T cell repertoires in COVID-19. Study at large: The study drew acute and convalescent COVID-19 samples from the United States, Italy and Spain. The cDNA or gDNA used as material had been derived from T cells, B-cell-depleted T cells, or PBMCs.

This CDR3 contains 15 residues. V lost 1 base to trimming and J lost 5 bases, with 14 bases between them. The germline CDR1 and CDR2 sequences are LGHNA and YNFKEQ. In the original workflow: The assay estimated nucleated cells by amplifying reference gene primers. Sequencing used immunoSEQ multiplex PCR; TCRdb keeps in-frame clones, though not all of them. That table gives V, J and clone size, and the DNA gave D and trimming. This sample yields some 98,000 clones, of which 70% to 85% are seen a single time; around 25% belongs to the top ten. The chain joins TRBV4-2 to TRBJ1-1; a weak D match, TRBD1 (5 bases). The source material was peripheral blood. The clonotype was recovered from a man in his 60s with acute or convalescent COVID-19. Here the CDR3 DNA reads TGTGCCAGCAGCCAAGGGGGCCCAAGAGGAACTGAAGCTTTCTTT. Its translation: CASSQGGPRGTEAFF.